This T cell receptor (beta chain) emerged from a study of T cell repertoires in cytomegalovirus infection. Via MiXCR, TCRdb re-called the reads, giving one row per CDR3 protein. The sample has approximately 400,000 distinct CDR3 sequences, around 32% seen once; the top ten hold about 13%. Regarding the study as a whole: CMV-specific TCR beta clonotypes restricted by HLA-C dominated the ex vivo response.

The V end lost 3 bases, the J end lost 4 bases, and 15 bases lay between the germline ends. Germline assignment: CDR1 SGHAT and CDR2 FQNNGV. The CDR3 runs 15 residues. As concerns this clonotype: Antigen: not known.

Sequencing was performed on PBMCs. The source of this sequence is a human donor in good health (CMV status not recorded). Some clones in this sample may be carry-over from other donors' samples. The chain combines TRBV11-2 with TRBJ2-5; D might be TRBD2 (5 bases). CDR3 in amino acids: CASSFREASGETQYF. The CDR3 nucleotides are TGTGCCAGCAGCTTTAGAGAGGCGAGCGGAGAGACCCAGTACTTC.